A single sample gave rise to the 25 T cell receptor beta chains below, sequenced in a study of blood T cells in healthy people across ages. Primers used in a second PCR of roughly 6 to 11 cycles were a sample-barcoded 5' primer and a J-beta primer mix. TCRdb reanalysed the 5' RACE reads using MiXCR and keeps one entry per CDR3 protein. The table has about 780,000 distinct CDR3 sequences, around 24% seen once. This sample also belongs to another study, concerning T cells of mothers and their children.

Sequenced input: blood. The receptors come from a boy aged 5-17 years in good health.

This clonotype turned up a few times. The rearrangement joins TRBV2 to TRBJ2-1; D could derive from TRBD1 or TRBD2 (6 bases each). Germline V gene data show CDR1 as SNHLY and CDR2 as FYNNEI. The CDR3 is 16 amino acids. V dropped 8 bases and J dropped 3 bases, with 20 bases sitting between them. The CDR3 protein is CASYTPPGGNYNEQFF. As DNA, the CDR3 is TGTGCCAGCTACACCCCCCCCGGGGGCAACTACAATGAGCAGTTCTTC.

This chain links TRBV30 with TRBJ2-1; 8 bases are a match to TRBD2. The V gene end was trimmed by 3 bases and the J gene end by 6 bases; junction bases not matched to a gene: 7. Germline CDR1 is GTSNPN and CDR2 is SVGIG (reference sequence). CDR3 length equals 14 residues. The CDR3 DNA is TGTGCCTGGAGAAAACCGGGGGGGCGCAATGAGCAGTTCTTC. It encodes CAWRKPGGRNEQFF. Drawing the rest from reference TRBV30 and TRBJ2-1, the complete variable domain is SQTIHQWPATLVQPVGSPLSLECTVEGTSNPNLYWYRQAAGRGLQLLFYSVGIGQISSEVPQNLSASRPQDRQFILSSKKLLLSDSGFYLCAWRKPGGRNEQFFGPGTRLTVL.

This clonotype was recorded only once. V and J are TRBV7-9 and TRBJ2-1, with TRBD2 matching over 16 bases. The CDR3 runs 17 residues. V was pared by 5 bases and J by 3 bases, with 4 bases of the junction left unmatched. Germline V gives CDR1 SEHNR, CDR2 FQNEAQ (reference sequence). This chain's CDR3 is CASSTGLAGGLYNEQFF. CDR3 coding DNA: TGTGCCAGCAGCACGGGACTAGCGGGGGGGCTCTACAATGAGCAGTTCTTC.

DNA for the CDR3: TGCAGTGCTAGAGATCTGAGGGTATCTAACACAGATACGCAGTATTTT. The encoded protein is CSARDLRVSNTDTQYF. The chain links TRBV20-1 to TRBJ2-3, with D possibly being TRBD2 (5 bases). CDR3 length: 16 amino acids. V lost 0 bases and J lost 2, with 15 bases in between. Germline CDR1 reads DFQATT; CDR2 reads SNEGSKA (reference sequence).

This clonotype was counted between two and nine times. This chain connects TRBV24-1 to TRBJ2-5, with D unclear. Trimming pared 3 bases from V and 4 bases from J, leaving 11 bases between. This CDR3 contains 14 residues. Germline CDR1 reads KGHDR; CDR2 reads SFDVKD. CDR3 in amino acids: CATSDPSGSETQYF. In nucleotides, the CDR3 is TGTGCCACCAGTGATCCCTCGGGTTCAGAGACCCAGTACTTC.

This clonotype was found a few times. This chain joins TRBV28 and TRBJ2-3; D not certain. Trimming stripped 3 bases from V and 6 bases from J, with 13 bases between. Looked up from germline, CDR1 is MDHEN and CDR2 is SYDVKM. The CDR3 is made up of 14 amino acids. The CDR3 sequence is CASSFLRPEDTQYF. The CDR3 nucleotides read TGTGCCAGCAGTTTTCTGCGGCCGGAGGATACGCAGTATTTT.

This clonotype has a handful of counts. This chain connects TRBV6-2 or TRBV6-3 to TRBJ2-5; D may be TRBD1 or TRBD2 (5 bases each). Germline V gene lookup returns CDR1 MNHEY and CDR2 SVGEGT. This CDR3 spans 16 amino acids. The V and J ends lost 4 bases and 4 bases respectively, with 19 bases between them. The CDR3 region has the DNA TGTGCCAGCAGTTCGTTTTCCGGGACCCGGACAGAGACCCAGTACTTC. As protein: CASSSFSGTRTETQYF.

This clonotype showed up many times. The CDR3 sequence: CASSPLVNEQFF. Here the CDR3 DNA reads TGTGCCAGCAGCCCCCTGGTCAATGAGCAGTTCTTC. V gene TRBV2 combines with J gene TRBJ2-5; D ambiguous. The J call is uncertain, as TRBJ2-1 better fits the DNA end. CDR1 is SNHLY and CDR2 is FYNNEI in the germline V gene. CDR3 length equals 12 residues.

This clonotype was seen at least ten times. This chain connects TRBV27 to TRBJ2-1; D is unresolved. The germline V gene encodes CDR1 MNHEY and CDR2 SMNVEV (reference sequence). The CDR3 totals 16 residues. V dropped 4 bases and J dropped 0 bases, with 13 bases sitting between them. CDR3 nucleotides: TGTGCCAGCAGTTCCCGACCGCCCTACTCCTACAATGAGCAGTTCTTC. Amino acids: CASSSRPPYSYNEQFF.

As concerns this clonotype: The junction departs from germline at one end; a sequencing error may be responsible. The chain combines TRBV7-9 with TRBJ2-5; 8 bases line up with TRBD1. The CDR3 sequence is 15 residues long. Germline V gene data show CDR1 as SEHNR and CDR2 as FQNEAQ (reference sequence). CDR3 region: CASSVSGTGMGELFF. The CDR3 region has the DNA TGTGCCAGCAGCGTCTCCGGGACAGGTATGGGTGAGCTGTTCTTC.

This rearrangement joins TRBV28 to TRBJ1-3; tentatively, D is TRBD1 (5 bases). Trimming removed 5 bases from V and 0 bases from J, with 14 bases in between. Germline-derived CDR1 and CDR2 are MDHEN and SYDVKM. The CDR3 is made up of 16 amino acids. The CDR3 spells CASSLTGTYSGNTIYF. The CDR3 bases are TGTGCCAGCAGTCTTACCGGGACTTACTCTGGAAACACCATATATTTT.

The chain uses TRBV25-1 and TRBJ1-1; no clear D. The V and J ends lost 2 bases and 3 bases respectively, with 4 bases between them. Germline V gene sequence: CDR1 MGHDK, CDR2 SYGVNS. There are 12 residues in the CDR3. CDR3 nucleotide sequence: TGTGCCAGCAGTGAACGATACACTGAAGCTTTCTTT. This sequence encodes CASSERYTEAFF.

This clonotype was detected only once. The chain has TRBV7-2 and TRBJ2-1, with D perhaps matching TRBD1 or TRBD2 (6 bases each). The length of the CDR3 is 15 residues. The germline gives CDR1 SGHTA, CDR2 FQGNSA. Trimming took off 5 bases at V and 6 bases at J, with 17 bases between the two ends. For the CDR3, the DNA is TGTGCCAGCAGCCCCTGGGGGGCGCGGGGCAATGAGCAGTTCTTC. Translation: CASSPWGARGNEQFF.

V is TRBV27 and J is TRBJ1-6; tentative D call: TRBD1 (5 bases). CDR3 length: 16 residues. CDR1 is MNHEY, CDR2 SMNVEV, per germline (reference sequence). V gave up 3 bases and J gave up 1 base, with 10 bases separating them. As DNA, the CDR3 is TGTGCCAGCAGTTTCGGAGGGGCTTCCTATAATTCACCCCTCCACTTT. It specifies CASSFGGASYNSPLHF.

This clonotype was seen a handful of times. This chain joins TRBV11-2 and TRBJ1-2, with 8 bases fitting TRBD1. The CDR3 has 14 residues. Germline trimming cut 5 bases from V and 8 bases from J; bases unmatched to any gene: 10. The germline gives CDR1 SGHAT, CDR2 FQNNGV. The CDR3 DNA follows: TGTGCCAGCAGCGCACGACAGGGGCATGGAGGCTACACCTTC. Translating it yields CASSARQGHGGYTF.

This clonotype was observed a handful of times. The J gene is TRBJ2-2, the V gene TRBV5-1; no definite D call. V gave up 2 bases and J gave up 9 bases, with 17 bases separating them. The CDR3 spans 15 residues. CDR1 is SGHRS, CDR2 YFSETQ, per germline. CDR3 amino acids: CASSFEQLHRWELFF. CDR3 sequence (DNA): TGCGCCAGCAGCTTTGAACAACTACACCGGTGGGAGCTGTTTTTT.

This clonotype came up a few times. The chain is built from TRBV5-1 and TRBJ2-5; D remains ambiguous. The germline V gene encodes CDR1 SGHRS and CDR2 YFSETQ. This CDR3 comprises 14 residues. Deletions cut 0 bases from V and 5 bases from J, with 11 bases between. The CDR3, as DNA: TGCGCCAGCAGCTTGGACTCGCTAAAGGAGACCCAGTACTTC. Its protein is CASSLDSLKETQYF.

This chain links TRBV7-2 with TRBJ1-2; 10 bases match TRBD1. Germline CDR1 reads SGHTA; CDR2 reads FQGNSA. The CDR3 contains 15 residues. Trimming took 5 bases from V and 1 from J; bases not matched to a gene: 4. The CDR3 loop reads CASSPDRGRNYGYTF. The CDR3 DNA reads TGTGCCAGCAGCCCAGACAGGGGGCGTAACTATGGCTACACCTTC.

The sample holds a few counts of this clonotype. This sequence joins TRBV6-2 or TRBV6-3 and TRBJ2-5; 10 nucleotides match TRBD2. Gene TRBJ2-1 matches the end of the DNA better, so the J call may be wrong. The CDR3 runs to 15 residues. Germline V gene lookup returns CDR1 MNHEY and CDR2 SVGEGT. The DNA of the CDR3 is TGTGCCAGCAGCCCAGAGCGGGGGGGAAACAATGAGCAGTTCTTC. Translation gives CASSPERGGNNEQFF.

The chain is built from TRBV20-1 and TRBJ1-2, with 10 positions matching TRBD1. The CDR3 has 15 amino acids. From germline, CDR1 is DFQATT and CDR2 SNEGSKA (reference sequence). The V gene end was trimmed by 3 bases and the J gene end by 5 bases; junction bases not matched to a gene: 9. The CDR3 DNA reads as TGCAGTGCTAGTGTCTCGGACAGGGGGAGATATGGCTACACCTTC. Protein sequence: CSASVSDRGRYGYTF.

This clonotype was seen more than once but under ten times. The rearrangement links TRBV20-1 to TRBJ1-1; D perhaps matches TRBD1 (6 bases). There are 15 residues in the CDR3. Germline lookup yields CDR1 DFQATT and CDR2 SNEGSKA (reference sequence). V was clipped by 3 bases and J by 1 base, with 15 bases between them. CDR3 loop: CSASEQGFANTEAFF. In DNA, the CDR3 is TGCAGTGCTAGTGAACAGGGTTTTGCGAACACTGAAGCTTTCTTT.

This clonotype was counted a few times. The chain combines TRBV12-3 or TRBV12-4 with TRBJ2-2, with TRBD2 matching 11 bases. V was pared by 7 bases and J by 7 bases, with 8 bases of the junction left unmatched. The CDR3 loop spans 15 amino acids. The CDR3 loop reads CASTISGGAIGELFF. For the CDR3, the DNA is TGTGCCAGCACCATTAGCGGGGGGGCTATCGGGGAGCTGTTTTTT.

Remarks on this clonotype: At one end the junction does not follow the germline gene, possibly because of a read error. The chain couples TRBV12-3 or TRBV12-4 to TRBJ1-2; 8 nucleotides agree with TRBD1. The CDR3 sequence is 16 residues long. The CDR3 here is CVSNRAGGVPPYGYTF. The CDR3 region has the DNA TGTGTCAGCAACCGGGCAGGGGGCGTACCCCCCTATGGCTACACCTTC.

The rearrangement links TRBV3-1 to TRBJ1-2; no reliable D call. The CDR3 is 13 amino acids. CDR1 is LGHDT, CDR2 YNNKEL, per germline (reference sequence). The V end lost 3 bases, the J end lost 2 bases, and 7 bases lay between the germline ends. Here the CDR3 reads CASSHEGNYGYTF. CDR3 sequence (DNA): TGTGCCAGCAGCCACGAGGGAAACTATGGCTACACCTTC.

The chain carries TRBV6-5 and TRBJ2-5; 8 bases agree with TRBD2. Trimming took 0 bases from V and 5 from J; bases not matched to a gene: 5. The germline gives CDR1 MNHEY, CDR2 SVGAGI. This CDR3 region has 15 residues. The CDR3 reads CASSYSTSGWETQYF. For the CDR3, the DNA is TGTGCCAGCAGTTACTCAACTAGCGGCTGGGAGACCCAGTACTTC.